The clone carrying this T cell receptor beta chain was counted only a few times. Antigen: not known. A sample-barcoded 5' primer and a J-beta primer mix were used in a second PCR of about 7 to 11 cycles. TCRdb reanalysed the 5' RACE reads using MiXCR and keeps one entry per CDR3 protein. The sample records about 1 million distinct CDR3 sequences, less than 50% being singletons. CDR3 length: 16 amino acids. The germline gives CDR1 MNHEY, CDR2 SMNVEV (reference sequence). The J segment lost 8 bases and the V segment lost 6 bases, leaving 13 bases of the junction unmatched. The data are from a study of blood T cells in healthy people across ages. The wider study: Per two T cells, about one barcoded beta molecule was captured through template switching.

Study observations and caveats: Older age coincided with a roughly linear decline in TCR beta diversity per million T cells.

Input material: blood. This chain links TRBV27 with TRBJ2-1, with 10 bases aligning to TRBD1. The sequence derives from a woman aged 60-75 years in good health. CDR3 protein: CASSPWGQGSMDEQFF. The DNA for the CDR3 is TGTGCCAGCAGCCCATGGGGACAGGGGTCTATGGATGAGCAGTTCTTC.